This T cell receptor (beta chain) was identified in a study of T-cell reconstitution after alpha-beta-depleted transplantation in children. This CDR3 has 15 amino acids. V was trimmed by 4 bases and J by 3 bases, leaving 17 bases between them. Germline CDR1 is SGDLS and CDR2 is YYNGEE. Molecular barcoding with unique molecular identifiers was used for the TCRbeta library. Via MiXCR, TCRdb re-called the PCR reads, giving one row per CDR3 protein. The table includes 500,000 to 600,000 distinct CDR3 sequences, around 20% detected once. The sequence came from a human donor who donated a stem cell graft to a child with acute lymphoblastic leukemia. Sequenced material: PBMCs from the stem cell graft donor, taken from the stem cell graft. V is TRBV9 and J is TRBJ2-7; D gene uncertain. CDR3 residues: CASSPRLGSDYEQYF. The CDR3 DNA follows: TGTGCCAGCAGCCCCCGTCTGGGGTCGGACTACGAGCAGTACTTC.